Given below is one TCR beta chain in context. The length of the CDR3 is 16 residues. V shed 3 bases and J shed 3 bases, with 17 bases lying between them. Germline V gene lookup returns CDR1 MNHNS and CDR2 SASEGT. Clones were read by immunoSEQ multiplex PCR, and TCRdb kept only the in-frame ones, dropping some. The sample consists of 90,000 to 95,000 clones, about 91% of them appearing once. This entry comes from a study of T cell changes during pregnancy in multiple sclerosis. The source was peripheral blood, collected before pregnancy. V is TRBV6-1 and J is TRBJ1-1; D gene unclear. The TCR comes from a female donor with multiple sclerosis, enrolled in a pregnancy study. The CDR3 DNA follows: TGTGCCAGCAGTGAGGGTCGATCCGGAGGATACACTGAAGCTTTCTTT. It yields the protein CASSEGRSGGYTEAFF.